These 7 T cell receptor beta chains originate from one sample sequenced in a study of CD8+ T cells in alopecia areata. cDNA reverse transcribed from extracted RNA served as the sequencing template. The data were produced by immunoSEQ multiplex PCR, yet TCRdb's version contains in-frame clones alone and is incomplete. The table includes 45,000 to 70,000 clones, 96% detected once. The specimen comprised CD8+ T cells sorted from blood, sampled at week 0. The receptor set was obtained from a human donor with alopecia areata.

The rearrangement joins TRBV4-2 to TRBJ1-1; D remains ambiguous. CDR1 and CDR2 from the germline V gene are LGHNA and YNFKEQ. The ends were cut back, 6 bases at V and 0 bases at J, with 8 bases in the middle. The CDR3 covers 13 residues. The CDR3 DNA reads as TGTGCCAGCAGTCGCACATTGAACACTGAAGCTTTCTTT. Residues: CASSRTLNTEAFF.

The chain links TRBV5-1 to TRBJ1-2; weak D call: TRBD1 (5 bases). Trimming cost V 0 bases and J 4 bases, with 13 bases left between them. The germline V gene has CDR1 SGHRS and CDR2 YFSETQ. This CDR3 comprises 15 residues. CDR3 loop: CASSLGGGAPYGYTF. The CDR3 DNA follows: TGCGCCAGCAGCTTGGGGGGCGGGGCGCCCTATGGCTACACCTTC.

The chain links TRBV7-2 to TRBJ1-1, with a weak D call TRBD1 (6 bases). The germline V gene has CDR1 SGHTA and CDR2 FQGNSA. This CDR3 has 18 amino acids. With 3 bases removed from V and 2 bases from J, the gap between germline ends came to 22 bases. CDR3 bases: TGTGCCAGCAGCTTCGGGCCGCGGGGCAGGGGCCCTAACACTGAAGCTTTCTTT. It translates to CASSFGPRGRGPNTEAFF.

This chain uses TRBV5-5 with TRBJ2-3; TRBD1 might be the D (5 bases). This CDR3 comprises 15 residues. V was trimmed by 5 bases and J by 2 bases, leaving 15 bases between them. Germline V CDR1 and CDR2: SGHKS, YYEKEE (reference sequence). CDR3 coding DNA: TGTGCCAGCAGGACCCAGGGCTATTCCACAGATACGCAGTATTTT. Translated, it gives CASRTQGYSTDTQYF.

The chain links TRBV5-1 to TRBJ2-7, with TRBD1 identical over 9 bases. CDR3 length: 15 amino acids. CDR1 is SGHRS, CDR2 YFSETQ, per germline. Trimming cost V 3 bases and J 4 bases; bases outside gene matches: 8. The CDR3 sequence: CASSWGTGKAYEQYF. For the CDR3, the DNA is TGCGCCAGCAGCTGGGGGACAGGGAAGGCTTACGAGCAGTACTTC.

This chain links TRBV7-9 with TRBJ2-3; TRBD1 matches 10 bases. Unmatched junction bases numbered 9, after V lost 5 bases and J lost 4 bases. The CDR3 runs 16 residues. The germline V gene encodes CDR1 SEHNR and CDR2 FQNEAQ (reference sequence). This CDR3 reads CASSPTGGYGADTQYF. The CDR3 nucleotides are TGTGCCAGCAGCCCGACAGGGGGCTATGGGGCAGATACGCAGTATTTT.

This clone was detected only once. The J gene is TRBJ2-5, the V gene TRBV7-6; tentatively, D is TRBD2 (5 bases). Germline values: CDR1 SGHVS, CDR2 FNYEAQ. The length of the CDR3 is 16 residues. The V end lost 4 bases, the J end lost 0 bases, and 15 bases lay between the germline ends. The CDR3 region is CASSSPGELYQETQYF. The CDR3 bases are TGTGCCAGCAGCTCCCCCGGGGAGTTGTACCAAGAGACCCAGTACTTC. The full variable domain, completed using reference TRBV7-6 and TRBJ2-5, is GAGVSQSPRYKVTKRGQDVALRCDPISGHVSLYWYRQALGQGPEFLTYFNYEAQQDKSGLPNDRFSAERPEGSISTLTIQRTEQRDSAMYRCASSSPGELYQETQYFGPGTRLLVL.